The T cell receptor (beta chain) under discussion was sequenced for a study of blood T cell repertoires in COVID-19 (dated by TCRdb to the early 2020s). With regard to the full study: Samples covering the acute and convalescent phases of COVID-19 were provided by collaborators in the United States, Italy and Spain. A freely available public database, intended as a resource for researchers studying the immune response to SARS-CoV-2, is where the repertoires were released. Samples came from the ongoing ImmuneRACE study (first 160 participants) plus 1,254 subjects from 6 global collaborators. The material from the prospective study consisted of cDNA or gDNA derived from T cells, B-cell-depleted T cells, or PBMCs. The sample metadata nearly always contained a de-identified subject ID, COVID-19 status, age in years and sex. Where available, HLA class I and class II types were obtained from metadata supplied by the sample provider rather than from assay-based typing. Deeply sampled blood TCRbeta repertoires from subjects exposed to, actively infected with, or recovered from COVID-19 were included in the dataset. On the study overall, not on this receptor specifically: The quantity of clinical and demographic metadata differed by source and by participant and was supplied without curation.

Turning to this clone: This clone's antigen is unknown. The sample holds no much larger clone one base away, and base qualities are not on file.

One collaborating source in Seattle enrolled patients while the patients were actively infected and followed the patients over time throughout the course of disease. Collaborating institutions collected whole blood in K2EDTA tubes following their own protocols. Collaborator samples were shipped for TCRbeta analysis as frozen whole blood, isolated PBMCs, or DNA extracted from either sample type. The CDR3 numbers 16 residues from cysteine through phenylalanine. The sequence is cut down to CDR3 DNA, 48 bases in frame from base 1. Trimming costs V 5 bases and J 8 bases, and their ends lie 21 bases apart. CDR1 and CDR2, looked up from the germline V gene (reference sequence), are LNHDA and SQIVND. TCRbeta CDR3 regions were amplified from genomic DNA by means of the immunoSEQ Assay, a bias-controlled multiplex PCR. The study's processing was this. The number of nucleated cells in each sample was estimated by amplification of reference gene primers within the assay. To quantify the absolute abundance of each unique TCRbeta CDR3 rearrangement, sequence reads were collapsed and filtered. For each sample, productive Simpson clonality was calculated by taking the square root of Simpson's diversity index across productive rearrangements. TCRdb carries this immuneACCESS record with in-frame sequences only. Its versions omit some clonotypes, under half of them owing to an unresolved V gene in the studies checked, with the rest unexplained. V and J calls and clone size follow that table, whereas D and trimming were derived from the DNA. The sample table records about 200,000 clones; 75% to 85% of these occur just once. The top ten clones comprise about 5.6% of the sample.

This TCR derives from a woman aged 70-85 years with COVID-19, enrolled during active disease. Sample: peripheral blood. The chain is encoded by TRBV19 joined to TRBJ1-4; TRBD1 might be the D gene, on 5 matching bases. This receptor carries the CDR3 CASSRRGDGAKEKLFF. The nucleotide sequence is TGTGCCAGTAGTCGAAGGGGCGATGGGGCGAAGGAAAAACTGTTTTTT. The CDR3, completed at both ends by the reference TRBV19 and TRBJ1-4 genes, gives the full variable domain DGGITQSPKYLFRKEGQNVTLSCEQNLNHDAMYWYRQDPGQGLRLIYYSQIVNDFQKGDIAEGYSVSREKKESFPLTVTSAQKNPTAFYLCASSRRGDGAKEKLFFGSGTQLSVL.